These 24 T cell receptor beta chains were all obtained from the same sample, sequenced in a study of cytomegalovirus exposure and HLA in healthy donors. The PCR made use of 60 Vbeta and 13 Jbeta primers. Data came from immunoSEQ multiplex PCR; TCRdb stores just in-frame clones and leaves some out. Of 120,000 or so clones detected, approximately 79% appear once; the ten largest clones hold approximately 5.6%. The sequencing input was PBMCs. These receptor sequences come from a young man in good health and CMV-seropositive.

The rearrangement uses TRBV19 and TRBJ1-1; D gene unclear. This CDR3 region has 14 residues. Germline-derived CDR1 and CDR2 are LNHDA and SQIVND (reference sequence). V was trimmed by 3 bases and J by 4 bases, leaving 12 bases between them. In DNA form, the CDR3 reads TGTGCCAGTAGTATCCAAGGTGGAGGCACTGAAGCTTTCTTT. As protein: CASSIQGGGTEAFF.

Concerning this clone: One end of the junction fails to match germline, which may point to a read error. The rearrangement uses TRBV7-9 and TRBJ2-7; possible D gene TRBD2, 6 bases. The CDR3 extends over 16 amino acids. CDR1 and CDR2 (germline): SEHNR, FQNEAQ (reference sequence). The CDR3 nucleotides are TGTTCCAGCAGCCCCCAAGACATCGGGAGCTCCTACGAGCAGTACTTC. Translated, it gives CSSSPQDIGSSYEQYF. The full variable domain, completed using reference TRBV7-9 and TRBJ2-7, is DTGVSQNPRHKITKRGQNVTFRCDPISEHNRLYWYRQTLGQGPEFLTYFQNEAQLEKSRLLSDRFSAERPKGSFSTLEIQRTEQGDSAMYLCSSSPQDIGSSYEQYFGPGTRLTVT.

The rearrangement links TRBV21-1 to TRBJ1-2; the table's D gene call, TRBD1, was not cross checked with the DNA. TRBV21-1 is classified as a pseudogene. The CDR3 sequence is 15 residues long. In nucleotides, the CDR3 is TGTGCCAGCAGCAGACTATCGGGACAGGTCTATGGCTACACCTTC. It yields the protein CASSRLSGQVYGYTF.

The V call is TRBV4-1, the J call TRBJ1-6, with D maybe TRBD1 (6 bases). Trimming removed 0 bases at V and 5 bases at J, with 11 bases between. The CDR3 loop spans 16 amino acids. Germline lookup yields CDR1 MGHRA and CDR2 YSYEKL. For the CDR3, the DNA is TGCGCCAGCAGCCAAGATGAGGGGGTAAATAATTCACCCCTCCACTTT. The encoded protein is CASSQDEGVNNSPLHF.

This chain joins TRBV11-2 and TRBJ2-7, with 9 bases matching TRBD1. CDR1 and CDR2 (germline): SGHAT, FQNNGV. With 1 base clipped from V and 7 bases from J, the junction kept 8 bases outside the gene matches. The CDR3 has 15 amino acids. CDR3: CASSLAPGQGGEQYF. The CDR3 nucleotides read TGTGCCAGCAGCTTAGCGCCGGGACAGGGTGGGGAGCAGTACTTC.

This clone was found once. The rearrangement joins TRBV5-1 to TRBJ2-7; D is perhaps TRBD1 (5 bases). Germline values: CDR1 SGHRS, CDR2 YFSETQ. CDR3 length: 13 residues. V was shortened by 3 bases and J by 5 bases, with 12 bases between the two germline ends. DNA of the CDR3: TGCGCCAGCAGCTCTCAGGGATACAACGAGCAGTACTTC. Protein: CASSSQGYNEQYF.

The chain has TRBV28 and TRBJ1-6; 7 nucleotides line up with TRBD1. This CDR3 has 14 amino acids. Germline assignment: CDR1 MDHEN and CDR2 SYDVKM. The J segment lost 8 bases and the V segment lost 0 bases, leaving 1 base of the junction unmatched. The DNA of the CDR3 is TGTGCCAGCAGTTTATGGACAGGGTATTCACCCCTCCACTTT. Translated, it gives CASSLWTGYSPLHF.

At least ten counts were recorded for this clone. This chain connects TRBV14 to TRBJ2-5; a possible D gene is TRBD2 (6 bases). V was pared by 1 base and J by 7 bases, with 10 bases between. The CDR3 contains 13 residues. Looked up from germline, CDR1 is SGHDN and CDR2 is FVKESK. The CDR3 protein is CASSQVIGGTQYF. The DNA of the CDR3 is TGTGCCAGCAGCCAAGTAATCGGGGGGACCCAGTACTTC.

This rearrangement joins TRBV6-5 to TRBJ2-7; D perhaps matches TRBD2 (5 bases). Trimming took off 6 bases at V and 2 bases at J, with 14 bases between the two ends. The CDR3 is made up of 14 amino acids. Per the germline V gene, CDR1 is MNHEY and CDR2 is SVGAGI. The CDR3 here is CASSPTGLTYEQYF. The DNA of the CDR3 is TGTGCCAGCAGCCCCACTGGACTTACCTACGAGCAGTACTTC.

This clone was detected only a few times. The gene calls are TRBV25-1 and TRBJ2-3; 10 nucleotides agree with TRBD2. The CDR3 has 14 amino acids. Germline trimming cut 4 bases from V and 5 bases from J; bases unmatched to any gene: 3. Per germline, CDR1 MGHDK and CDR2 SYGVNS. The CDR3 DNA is TGTGCCAGCAGTGCTGGGACTAGCGAAGATACGCAGTATTTT. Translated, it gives CASSAGTSEDTQYF. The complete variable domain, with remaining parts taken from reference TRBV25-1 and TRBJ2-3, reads EADIYQTPRYLVIGTGKKITLECSQTMGHDKMYWYQQDPGMELHLIHYSYGVNSTEKGDLSSESTVSRIRTEHFPLTLESARPSHTSQYLCASSAGTSEDTQYFGPGTRLTVL.

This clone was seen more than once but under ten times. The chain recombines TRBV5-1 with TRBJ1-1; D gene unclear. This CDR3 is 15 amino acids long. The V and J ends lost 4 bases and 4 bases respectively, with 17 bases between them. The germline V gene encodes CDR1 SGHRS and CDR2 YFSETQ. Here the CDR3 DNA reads TGCGCCAGCAGCACGGGAGGCCGGTTCAGCACTGAAGCTTTCTTT. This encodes CASSTGGRFSTEAFF. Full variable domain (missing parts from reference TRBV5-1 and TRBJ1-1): KAGVTQTPRYLIKTRGQQVTLSCSPISGHRSVSWYQQTPGQGLQFLFEYFSETQRNKGNFPGRFSGRQFSNSRSEMNVSTLELGDSALYLCASSTGGRFSTEAFFGQGTRLTVV.

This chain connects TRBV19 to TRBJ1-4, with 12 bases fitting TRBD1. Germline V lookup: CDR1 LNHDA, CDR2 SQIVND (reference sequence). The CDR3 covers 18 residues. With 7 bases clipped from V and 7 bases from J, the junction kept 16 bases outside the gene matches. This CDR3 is CASTIAEGTGGGGEKLFF. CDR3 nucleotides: TGTGCCAGTACCATCGCGGAGGGGACAGGGGGCGGAGGTGAAAAACTGTTTTTT.

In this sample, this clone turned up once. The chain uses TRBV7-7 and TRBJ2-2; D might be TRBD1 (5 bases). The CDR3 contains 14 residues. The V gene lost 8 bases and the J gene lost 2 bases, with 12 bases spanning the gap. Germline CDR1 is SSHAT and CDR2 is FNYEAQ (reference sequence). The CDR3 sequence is CASGKGINTGELFF. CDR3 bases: TGTGCCAGCGGGAAGGGGATAAACACCGGGGAGCTGTTTTTT.

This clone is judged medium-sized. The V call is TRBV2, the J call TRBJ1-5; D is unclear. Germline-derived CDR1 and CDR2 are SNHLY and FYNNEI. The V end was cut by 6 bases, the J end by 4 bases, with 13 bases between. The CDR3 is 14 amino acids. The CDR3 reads CASSPDRENQPQHF. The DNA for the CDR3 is TGTGCCAGCAGCCCTGATCGGGAGAATCAGCCCCAGCATTTT.

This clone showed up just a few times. Written as DNA, the CDR3 is TGTGCCAGCAGCTATAACAATGAATGGAACACTGAAGCTTTCTTT. Its translation is CASSYNNEWNTEAFF. The genes are TRBV5-5 and TRBJ1-1, with D unresolved. Germline V gene sequence: CDR1 SGHKS, CDR2 YYEKEE (reference sequence). Trimming shortened V by 3 bases and J by 1 base, and 13 bases separated the two germline ends. The CDR3 sequence is 15 residues long.

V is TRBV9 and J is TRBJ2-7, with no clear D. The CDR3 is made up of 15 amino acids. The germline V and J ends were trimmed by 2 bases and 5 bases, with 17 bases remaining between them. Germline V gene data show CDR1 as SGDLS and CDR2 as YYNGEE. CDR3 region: CASSVDSEHRDEQYF. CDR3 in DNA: TGTGCCAGCAGCGTCGACTCAGAGCATCGGGACGAGCAGTACTTC. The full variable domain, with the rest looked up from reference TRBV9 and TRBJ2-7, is DSGVTQTPKHLITATGQRVTLRCSPRSGDLSVYWYQQSLDQGLQFLIQYYNGEERAKGNILERFSAQQFPDLHSELNLSSLELGDSALYFCASSVDSEHRDEQYFGPGTRLTVT.

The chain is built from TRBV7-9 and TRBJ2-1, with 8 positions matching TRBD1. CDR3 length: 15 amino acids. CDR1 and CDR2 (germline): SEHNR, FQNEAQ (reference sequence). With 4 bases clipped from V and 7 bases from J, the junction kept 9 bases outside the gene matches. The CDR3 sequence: CASSSWTGLVNEQFF. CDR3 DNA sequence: TGTGCCAGCAGCTCGTGGACAGGGCTGGTTAATGAGCAGTTCTTC.

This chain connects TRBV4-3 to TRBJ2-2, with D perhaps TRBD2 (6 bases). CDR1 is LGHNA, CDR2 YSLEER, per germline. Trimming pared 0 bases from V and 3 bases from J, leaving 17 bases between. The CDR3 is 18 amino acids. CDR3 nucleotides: TGCGCCAGCAGCCAAGATGTTTCCCTGCGGGGTCACACCGGGGAGCTGTTTTTT. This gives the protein CASSQDVSLRGHTGELFF.

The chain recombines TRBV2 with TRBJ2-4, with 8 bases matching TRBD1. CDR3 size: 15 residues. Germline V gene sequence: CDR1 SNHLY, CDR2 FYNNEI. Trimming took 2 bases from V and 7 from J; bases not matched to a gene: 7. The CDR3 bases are TGTGCCAGCAGTGAATTCGATGGACAGGGCAACATTCAGTACTTC. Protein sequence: CASSEFDGQGNIQYF.

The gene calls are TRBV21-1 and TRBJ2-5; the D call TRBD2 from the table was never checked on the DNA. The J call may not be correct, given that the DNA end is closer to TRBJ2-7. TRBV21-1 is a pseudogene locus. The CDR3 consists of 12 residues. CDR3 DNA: TGTGCCAGCAGCGCCCGTCCCTACGAGCAGTACTTC. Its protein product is CASSARPYEQYF.

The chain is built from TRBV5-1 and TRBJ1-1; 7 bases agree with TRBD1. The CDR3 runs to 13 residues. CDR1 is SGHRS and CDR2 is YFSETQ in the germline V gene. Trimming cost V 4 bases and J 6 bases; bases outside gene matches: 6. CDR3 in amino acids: CASSDRVSPEAFF. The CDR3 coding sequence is TGCGCCAGCAGCGACAGGGTGAGCCCTGAAGCTTTCTTT.

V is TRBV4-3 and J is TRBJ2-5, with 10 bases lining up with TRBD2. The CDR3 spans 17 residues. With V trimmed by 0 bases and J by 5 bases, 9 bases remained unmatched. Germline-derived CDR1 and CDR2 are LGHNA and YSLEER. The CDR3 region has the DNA TGCGCCAGCAGCCAAGACCTCCAGCGGGGGGGCAAGGAGACCCAGTACTTC. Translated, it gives CASSQDLQRGGKETQYF.

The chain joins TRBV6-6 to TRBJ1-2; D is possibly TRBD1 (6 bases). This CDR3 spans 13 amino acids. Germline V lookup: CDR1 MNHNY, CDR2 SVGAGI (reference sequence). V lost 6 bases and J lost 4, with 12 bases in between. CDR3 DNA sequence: TGTGCCAGCAGCCGCGAAGGGGGCTATGGCTACACCTTC. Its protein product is CASSREGGYGYTF.

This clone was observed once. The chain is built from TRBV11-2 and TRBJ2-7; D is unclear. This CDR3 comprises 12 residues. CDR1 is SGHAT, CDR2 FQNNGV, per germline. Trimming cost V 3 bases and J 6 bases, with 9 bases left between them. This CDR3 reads CASSFAGSEQYF. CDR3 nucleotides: TGTGCCAGCAGCTTTGCAGGATCCGAGCAGTACTTC. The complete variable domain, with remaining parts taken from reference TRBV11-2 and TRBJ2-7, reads EAGVAQSPRYKIIEKRQSVAFWCNPISGHATLYWYQQILGQGPKLLIQFQNNGVVDDSQLPKDRFSAERLKGVDSTLKIQPAKLEDSAVYLCASSFAGSEQYFGPGTRLTVT.